One sample yielded the 9 T cell receptor beta chains listed below, sequenced in a study of cytomegalovirus exposure and HLA in healthy donors (TCRdb year 2017). The receptor library was made with the immunoSEQ multiplex PCR assay. A mixture of 60 forward primers for TCR Vbeta segments and 13 reverse primers for TCR Jbeta segments was used in the multiplex PCR. As stored in TCRdb, this immuneACCESS dataset retains in-frame rearrangements with V and J assigned. A fraction of the clones does not appear; measured against another copy, unresolved V genes explain less than half of the discrepancy, and the remainder lacks a known reason. Here the sample has just over 85,000 clones; over 70% occur a single time. More than 2.5% of the sample is in the top ten clones. Sequenced input: PBMCs. These receptors came from a man aged 35 to 55 in good health and CMV-seronegative.

The rearrangement links TRBV11-2 to TRBJ1-2, with 11 bases that match TRBD1. Germline V gives CDR1 SGHAT, CDR2 FQNNGV. The CDR3 loop spans 13 amino acids. V gave up 4 bases and J gave up 8 bases; unmatched junction bases: 3. The CDR3 coding sequence is TGTGCCAGCAGCTCACGGACAGGGGGCGGCTACACCTTC. This gives the protein CASSSRTGGGYTF.

CDR3 in DNA: TGTGCCAGCAGCAAAGATTGGGGACAGGTCACAGATACGCAGTATTTT. It encodes CASSKDWGQVTDTQYF. The J gene is TRBJ2-3, the V gene TRBV21-1; TRBD1 was called by the table and not checked on the DNA. TRBV21-1 constitutes a pseudogene. This CDR3 has 16 residues.

In DNA, the CDR3 is TGTGCCAGCAGCCTCGGGACAGGGGCCTACAATGAGCAGTTCTTC. Translating it yields CASSLGTGAYNEQFF. The gene calls are TRBV14 and TRBJ2-1, with 10 positions matching TRBD1. CDR1 is SGHDN and CDR2 is FVKESK in the germline V gene. The CDR3 runs to 15 residues. The J segment lost 2 bases and the V segment lost 4 bases, leaving 2 bases of the junction unmatched.

DNA of the CDR3: TGTGCCAGCAGCCATGAGTATTCCAACACTGAAGCTTTCTTT. Translated, it gives CASSHEYSNTEAFF. The rearrangement uses TRBV5-8 and TRBJ1-1; D remains unclear. The ends were cut back, 4 bases at V and 2 bases at J, with 12 bases in the middle. This CDR3 is 14 amino acids long. Per the germline V gene, CDR1 is SGHTS and CDR2 is YDEGEE.

J is TRBJ1-5 and V is TRBV2, with D possibly TRBD1 on 6 matching bases. Germline CDR1 is SNHLY and CDR2 is FYNNEI. The length of the CDR3 is 16 residues. Trimming took off 7 bases at V and 7 bases at J, with 23 bases between the two ends. DNA for the CDR3: TGTGCCAGCACCCAGGGGCGAGCCCGACCCGAACAGCCCCAGCATTTT. It encodes CASTQGRARPEQPQHF.

The rearrangement uses TRBV4-3 and TRBJ2-1, with TRBD2 matching over 12 bases. Germline V gives CDR1 LGHNA, CDR2 YSLEER. After removal of 0 bases from V and 8 bases from J, the junction contained 11 bases not matched to a gene. This CDR3 contains 18 residues. The CDR3, as DNA: TGCGCCAGCAGCCAAGACGACGGCACTAGCGGGGGGATGGATGAGCAGTTCTTC. Translating gives CASSQDDGTSGGMDEQFF.

The chain carries TRBV7-7 and TRBJ1-4; no clear D. The CDR3 length is 13 residues. V was clipped by 11 bases and J by 3 bases, with 13 bases between them. Germline-derived CDR1 and CDR2 are SSHAT and FNYEAQ (reference sequence). The CDR3 DNA reads TGTGCCGTCGGGTTTGAAGCTAATGAAAAACTGTTTTTT. Translated, it gives CAVGFEANEKLFF.

V and J are TRBV9 and TRBJ2-1; no definite D call. V lost 1 base and J 6 bases, leaving 5 bases between the germline ends. The CDR3 runs to 12 residues. The germline V gene encodes CDR1 SGDLS and CDR2 YYNGEE. CDR3 sequence reads: CASSVLFNEQFF. CDR3 DNA: TGTGCCAGCAGCGTACTATTCAATGAGCAGTTCTTC.

The rearrangement uses TRBV5-6 and TRBJ1-6; the match to TRBD1 covers 8 bases. The CDR3 length is 14 residues. Trimming took 5 bases from V and 10 from J; bases not matched to a gene: 8. Germline V gives CDR1 SGHDT, CDR2 YYEEEE. The CDR3 sequence is CASRLGQGGSPLHF. CDR3 bases: TGTGCCAGCAGACTCGGACAGGGTGGATCACCCCTCCACTTT.